This T cell receptor beta chain comes out of a study of beta chain features in type 1 diabetes. Overall study context: There was similarity between patients and healthy donors in age, gender and cell yields.

The whole isolated RNA underwent reverse transcription, so sequencing captured expressed TCRB transcripts. Libraries were prepared by immunoSEQ multiplex PCR; TCRdb keeps only in-frame clonotypes and omits some of them. The sample has over 200,000 clones; 9.5% to 13% are singletons. Study-level results: Reads derived from cDNA could over-represent cells showing high TCR expression. Shorter TCRB CDR3s, moderately but significantly so, were found in Type 1 diabetes patients in all four CD4+ subsets. Insertion counts at VDJ junctions were lower in type 1 diabetes patients, who also showed more deletions there.

This CDR3 is built from 13 residues. Germline CDR1 reads SGHTA; CDR2 reads FQGNSA. With 5 bases removed from V and 7 bases from J, the gap between germline ends came to 15 bases. Cell sorting via CD45RO/CCR7/CD25/CD127/CD95/CD27 was performed to obtain CD4+ naive, central memory, regulatory and stem cell-like memory cells. This clone showed up just a few times. Its target is unknown. The chain combines TRBV7-2 with TRBJ2-7; weak D call: TRBD2 (6 bases). The TCR originated in a man aged 25 to 45 with type 1 diabetes. Input material: naive CD4+ T cells from blood. The CDR3 sequence is CASSPGTQREQYF. DNA of the CDR3: TGTGCCAGCAGCCCTGGGACTCAGAGGGAGCAGTACTTC.